This TCR beta chain was retrieved from a study of T cell responses to AZD1222 COVID-19 vaccine. Clones were read by immunoSEQ multiplex PCR, and TCRdb kept only the in-frame ones, dropping some. Here the sample spans 85,000 to 110,000 clones, around nine tenths being singletons. V dropped 6 bases and J dropped 3 bases, with 12 bases sitting between them. Germline V gene sequence: CDR1 MNHEY, CDR2 SMNVEV (reference sequence). CDR3 length equals 15 residues. This sequence joins TRBV27 and TRBJ1-6, with D perhaps TRBD1 (5 bases). The specimen comprised peripheral blood, sampled on day 0 of AZD1222 vaccination. The sequence derives from an adult in good health. The CDR3 reads CASSSKGVYNSPLHF. The CDR3 nucleotides are TGTGCCAGCAGCTCCAAAGGGGTCTATAATTCACCCCTCCACTTT.